Sequencing of this TCR beta chain was carried out in a study of blood T cells in healthy people across ages. There are 16 residues in the CDR3. Trimming removed 0 bases from V and 2 bases from J, with 12 bases in between. Germline lookup yields CDR1 LGHNA and CDR2 YSLEER. Using a J-beta primer mix together with a sample-barcoded 5' primer, a second PCR was run for about 6 to 11 cycles. MiXCR, run by TCRdb on the 5' RACE reads, gives a single entry per CDR3 protein. The sample yields about 1.1 million distinct CDR3 sequences, around two fifths seen once. This chain connects TRBV4-3 to TRBJ2-3; D is unresolved. The TCR originated in a man younger than 30 in good health. Sequenced sample: blood. Here the CDR3 reads CASSQDPGEYTDTQYF. CDR3 nucleotides: TGCGCCAGCAGCCAAGACCCAGGCGAATACACAGATACGCAGTATTTT.